This T cell receptor delta chain is from a study of γδ T cells in repeated Plasmodium falciparum infection. Study findings and constraints: Vdelta2-negative gammadelta repertoires appeared less diverse and less shared in Malian than Australian children.

Germline V gives CDR1 TSWWSYY, CDR2 QGS. The CDR3 is 21 residues long. TCRdb used CATT to re-call clones from the multiplex PCR reads. Of 80,000 to 95,000 delta-chain clones listed, almost 1.5% are singletons. Flow sorting of PBMC yielded separate Vgamma9/Vdelta2+ and Vdelta2-negative gammadelta T cell populations for bulk repertoire analysis. This clone was seen a few times. What it binds is not known. A read error is the likely source, as a far larger clone sits one nucleotide away. The V call is TRDV1, the J call TRDJ1; 13 bases map to TRDD3. No J gene was available from TCRdb, and it was assigned here by a germline match of the DNA. The clonotype comes from a pool of human donors (malaria-infected and uninfected, not separated). The sample consisted of gamma-delta T cells from blood. The CDR3 protein is CALGAMPTLYWGIRIIDKLIF. CDR3 DNA sequence: TGTGCCCTTGGGGCAATGCCGACTCTGTACTGGGGGATACGCATAATCGATAAACTCATCTTT.